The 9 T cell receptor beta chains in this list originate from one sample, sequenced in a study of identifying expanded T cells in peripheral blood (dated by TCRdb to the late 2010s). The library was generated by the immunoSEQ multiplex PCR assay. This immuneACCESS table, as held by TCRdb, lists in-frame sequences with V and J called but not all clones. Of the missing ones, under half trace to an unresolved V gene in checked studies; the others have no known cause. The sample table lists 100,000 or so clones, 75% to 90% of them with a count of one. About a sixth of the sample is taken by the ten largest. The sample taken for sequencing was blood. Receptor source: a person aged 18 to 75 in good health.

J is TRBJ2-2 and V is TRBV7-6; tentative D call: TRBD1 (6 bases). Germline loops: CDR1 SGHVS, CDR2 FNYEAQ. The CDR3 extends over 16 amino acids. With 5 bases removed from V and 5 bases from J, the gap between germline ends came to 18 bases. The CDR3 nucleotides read TGTGCCAGCAGCCCATTCGGGACAACTCGTACCGGGGAGCTGTTTTTT. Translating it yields CASSPFGTTRTGELFF.

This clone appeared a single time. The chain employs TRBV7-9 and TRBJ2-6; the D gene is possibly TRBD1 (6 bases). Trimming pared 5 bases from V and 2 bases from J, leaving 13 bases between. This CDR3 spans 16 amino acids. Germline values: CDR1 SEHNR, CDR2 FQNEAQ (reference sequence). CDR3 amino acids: CASSTKQGTGANVLTF. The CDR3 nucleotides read TGTGCCAGCAGCACGAAACAGGGAACTGGGGCCAACGTCCTGACTTTC.

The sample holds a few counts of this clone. CDR3 amino acids: CATDGLGGSGELFF. The CDR3 DNA follows: TGTGCCACCGACGGACTAGGGGGATCCGGGGAGCTGTTTTTT. This chain joins TRBV7-9 and TRBJ2-2; D might be TRBD2 (7 bases). The CDR3 has 14 amino acids. CDR1 and CDR2 (germline): SEHNR, FQNEAQ (reference sequence). The V end was cut by 10 bases, the J end by 6 bases, with 18 bases between.

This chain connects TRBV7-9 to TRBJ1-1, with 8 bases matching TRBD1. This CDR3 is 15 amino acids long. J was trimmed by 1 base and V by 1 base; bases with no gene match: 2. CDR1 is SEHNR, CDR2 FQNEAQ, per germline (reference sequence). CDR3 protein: CASSLVQGGNTEAFF. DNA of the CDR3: TGTGCCAGCAGCTTAGTACAGGGGGGGAACACTGAAGCTTTCTTT.

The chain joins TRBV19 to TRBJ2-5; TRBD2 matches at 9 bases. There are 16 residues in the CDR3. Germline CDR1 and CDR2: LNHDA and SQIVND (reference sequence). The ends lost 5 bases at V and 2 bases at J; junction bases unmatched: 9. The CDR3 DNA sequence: TGTGCCAGTAGTGCTGGGGCTAGCGGGGTACAAGAGACCCAGTACTTC. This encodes CASSAGASGVQETQYF.

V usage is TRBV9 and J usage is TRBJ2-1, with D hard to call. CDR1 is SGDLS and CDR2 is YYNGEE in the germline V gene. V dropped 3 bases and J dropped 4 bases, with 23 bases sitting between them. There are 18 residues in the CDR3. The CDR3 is CASSGEFSRALEYNEQFF. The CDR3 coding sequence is TGTGCCAGCAGCGGAGAGTTTTCCCGGGCCCTTGAATACAATGAGCAGTTCTTC.

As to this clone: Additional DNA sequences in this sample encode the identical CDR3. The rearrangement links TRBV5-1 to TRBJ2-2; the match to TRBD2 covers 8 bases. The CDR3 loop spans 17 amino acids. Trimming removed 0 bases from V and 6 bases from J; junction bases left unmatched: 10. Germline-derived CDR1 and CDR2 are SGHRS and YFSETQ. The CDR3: CASSLENSAGGPGELFF. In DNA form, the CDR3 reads TGCGCCAGCAGCTTGGAGAATTCGGCGGGGGGTCCCGGGGAGCTGTTTTTT.

The CDR3: CASSRTGVREQYF. As DNA, the CDR3 is TGTGCCAGCAGCCGAACAGGGGTCCGGGAGCAGTACTTC. The rearrangement uses TRBV28 and TRBJ2-7; 7 positions agree with TRBD1. Germline values: CDR1 MDHEN, CDR2 SYDVKM. CDR3 length equals 13 residues. The V and J ends lost 6 bases and 7 bases, in that order; junction bases with no gene match: 9.

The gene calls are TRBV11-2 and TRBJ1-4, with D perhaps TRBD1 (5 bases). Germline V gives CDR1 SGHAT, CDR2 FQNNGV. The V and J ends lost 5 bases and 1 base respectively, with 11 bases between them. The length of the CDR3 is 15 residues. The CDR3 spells CASSLMGGTNEKLFF. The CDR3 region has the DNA TGTGCCAGCAGCCTAATGGGGGGAACTAATGAAAAACTGTTTTTT.